What follows is one TCR beta chain and its context. Its antigen specificity is not known. The record has no base qualities; no much larger clone is one base away. The data derive from a study of blood T cells in healthy people across ages (dated by TCRdb to about 2015). In terms of the full investigation: Template switching captured roughly one uniquely barcoded TCR beta cDNA molecule per two T cells in model experiments. The study measured age-related changes in TCR beta repertoire diversity using deep sequencing normalized with unique cDNA molecular identifiers. Donors were grouped into four age groups: young (average approximately 15 years), middle-aged (39), aged (approximately 58) and long-lived (just over 80). Two additional independent replicas of 1 million unique cDNA reads from the same blood draw were analyzed for two donors (one aged 18 to 30 and one aged 80 or older). To avoid experimental bias, donors of different ages were spread randomly across the sequencing lanes.

What the authors observed across the whole study: As age increased, observed TCR beta diversity per million T cells dropped in a roughly linear way, and a significant reduction was already evident by age 40. The long-lived group showed more naive CD4+ T cells, fewer expanded clones and increased TCR diversity than the aged group, suggesting age selection. Observed TCR beta diversity correlated strongly with the percentage of naive T cells measured by flow cytometry. Estimates of total diversity based on one million sequenced T cells were considered lower bounds and underestimates. Because profiling used bulk unsorted PBMCs, naive and antigen-experienced compartments could not be compared conclusively. Donor CMV infection status was unknown, potentially confounding age-related changes in expanded clonotypes.

Libraries were constructed by 5' RACE. TCRdb records Illumina HiSeq 2500 as the sequencer. A second roughly 7 to 11 cycle PCR used a sample-barcoded 5' primer and a J-beta primer mix. Each TCR beta cDNA molecule received a unique molecular identifier from a template-switch 5' adaptor carrying 12 random nucleotides. At least 2.5 million CDR3-containing paired-end reads were obtained from each sample. First-strand cDNA synthesis was performed from all RNA using the Mint cDNA synthesis kit, with priming by a TRBC-specific oligonucleotide. Following uracil-DNA glycosylase treatment, a first 18-cycle PCR with universal primers M1SS and BC2_uni_R was performed on all cDNA. Per the authors' processing: Normalization of each sample was performed by random selection of 1 million high-quality reads, each carrying a distinct molecular identifier. Instead of being binned into consensus sequences, reads that shared molecular identifiers were thrown out. CDR3 identification, clonotype clustering and error correction used MiTCR with a Q25 quality threshold and the strictest error-elimination algorithm. A nonparametric unseen species model using Euler transformation provided a lower-bound estimate of total TCR beta diversity. Through fastp at Q25 and MiXCR, TCRdb rebuilt clones from the public reads, retaining in-frame beta chains. Each CDR3 protein gets just one entry, which takes the most common genes and DNA from the rows behind it. The V and J calls, along with clone size, are taken from TCRdb and not from the paper's own processing. The sample data list roughly 930,000 distinct CDR3 sequences, and about 48% of these were observed just once. Roughly 13% of the sample is in the top ten clones.

The germline ends are 13 bases apart after V is trimmed by 6 bases and J by 3 bases. The CDR3 starts with the cysteine, ends with the phenylalanine, and has 13 residues. The only DNA kept is the CDR3, 39 bases in frame from the first base. Via the germline V gene (reference sequence), CDR1 is DFQATT and CDR2 SNEGSKA. The donors were roughly 40 Caucasian individuals from Russia, aged roughly 6 to 100 years, who were systemically healthy. Each donor gave ten milliliters of peripheral blood, collected into EDTA-treated Vacutainer tubes. PBMCs were isolated by Ficoll-Paque density-gradient centrifugation, with at least 6 million obtained per sample. Trizol reagent was used to extract total RNA from the PBMCs, yielding at least 5.5 micrograms per sample. The percentages of naive CD45RAhigh/CD27high T cells were determined by flow cytometry on a PBMC aliquot from every donor.

The source material was blood. The TCR sequence derives from a young man in good health. Recombination connected TRBV20-1 to TRBJ2-3, and the D gene may be TRBD2, 6 bases matching. At the DNA level, the sequence is TGCAGTGCCGAGCAGGCGGGGACAGATACGCAGTATTTT. The translation is CSAEQAGTDTQYF.